The 21 T cell receptor beta chains given below trace back to one sample, sequenced in a study of immune cell composition in non-small cell lung cancer. Assay used: immunoSEQ multiplex PCR; TCRdb lists only in-frame clones, some missing. Of over 7,000 clones in the sample, 77% were seen once. Normal lung was taken at the farthest possible site, at least 3 cm from tumour. The specimen was non-adjacent lung tissue. All receptors come from a human donor with non-small cell lung cancer.

The V call is TRBV7-2, the J call TRBJ2-7, with 8 bases aligning to TRBD2. The CDR3 consists of 15 residues. V was pared by 4 bases and J by 0 bases, with 5 bases of the junction left unmatched. The germline V gene has CDR1 SGHTA and CDR2 FQGNSA. CDR3 nucleotides: TGTGCCAGCAGCTCCCCGGGAGGGGCCTCCTACGAGCAGTACTTC. Amino acid sequence: CASSSPGGASYEQYF.

In this sample, this clone turned up once. The chain employs TRBV4-3 and TRBJ2-1; D is undetermined. V dropped 0 bases and J dropped 5 bases, with 8 bases sitting between them. CDR1 is LGHNA, CDR2 YSLEER, per germline. The CDR3 covers 14 residues. CDR3 sequence: CASSQENRDNEQFF. The CDR3 region has the DNA TGCGCCAGCAGCCAAGAGAATCGAGACAATGAGCAGTTCTTC.

This chain uses TRBV2 with TRBJ2-7; 15 bases are shared with TRBD2. Germline CDR1 is SNHLY and CDR2 is FYNNEI. The junction had 6 bases not matched to a gene; V was cut back by 6 bases and J by 0 bases. The CDR3 length is 17 residues. The CDR3 nucleotides read TGTGCCAGCAGACTCGGACTAGCGGGGGGGCCCTCCTACGAGCAGTACTTC. As protein: CASRLGLAGGPSYEQYF.

This clone was observed a handful of times. The chain employs TRBV4-1 and TRBJ2-7, with unresolved D. V lost 1 base and J 4 bases, leaving 8 bases between the germline ends. The CDR3 covers 13 residues. The germline V gene has CDR1 MGHRA and CDR2 YSYEKL. CDR3 protein: CASSQGSTYEQYF. The DNA for the CDR3 is TGCGCCAGCAGCCAAGGGTCCACTTACGAGCAGTACTTC.

The V and J genes are TRBV11-2 and TRBJ1-1, with 10 bases fitting TRBD1. The CDR3 loop spans 16 amino acids. Germline V gene lookup returns CDR1 SGHAT and CDR2 FQNNGV. J was trimmed by 5 bases and V by 6 bases; bases with no gene match: 12. The CDR3 region is CASSSKAGQGVTEAFF. As DNA, the CDR3 is TGTGCCAGCAGTTCCAAGGCCGGACAGGGGGTTACTGAAGCTTTCTTT.

The V call is TRBV9, the J call TRBJ2-1; the D gene could be TRBD1 or TRBD2 (5 bases each). Germline CDR1 and CDR2: SGDLS and YYNGEE. The CDR3 runs to 18 residues. Trimming took 0 bases from V and 2 from J, leaving 18 bases between them. CDR3 residues: CASSVVPMGVGPYNEQFF. The DNA of the CDR3 is TGTGCCAGCAGCGTAGTCCCCATGGGGGTCGGACCCTACAATGAGCAGTTCTTC.

The gene calls are TRBV7-3 and TRBJ1-1; D is undetermined. The ends were cut back, 5 bases at V and 4 bases at J, with 14 bases in the middle. The CDR3 runs to 14 residues. Germline V gene data show CDR1 as SGHTA and CDR2 as FQGTGA. The CDR3 sequence: CASSNNKGSTEAFF. In DNA form, the CDR3 reads TGTGCCAGCAGCAACAACAAGGGATCCACTGAAGCTTTCTTT.

The chain links TRBV27 to TRBJ1-5, with D possibly being TRBD1 (5 bases). The V gene lost 10 bases and the J gene lost 1 base, with 17 bases spanning the gap. The germline CDR1 and CDR2 sequences are MNHEY and SMNVEV (reference sequence). This CDR3 has 15 residues. The CDR3 DNA follows: TGTGCCACCCGACTGGGCGGGGGAAGCAATCAGCCCCAGCATTTT. As protein: CATRLGGGSNQPQHF.

Only one count was recorded for this clone. The V call is TRBV28, the J call TRBJ2-3; 10 positions match TRBD2. The CDR3 has 14 amino acids. Germline V CDR1 and CDR2: MDHEN, SYDVKM. With V trimmed by 5 bases and J by 8 bases, 7 bases remained unmatched. CDR3 nucleotides: TGTGCCAGCAGTACTAGCGGGATCAGGTTTACGCAGTATTTT. Translation: CASSTSGIRFTQYF.

J is TRBJ2-5 and V is TRBV13; either TRBD1 or TRBD2 may fit D (5 bases each). The germline CDR1 and CDR2 sequences are PRHDT and FYEKMQ (reference sequence). V shed 2 bases and J shed 5 bases, with 9 bases lying between them. The CDR3 runs 13 residues. CDR3 DNA: TGTGCCAGCAGCTTAAACAGGAGGGAGACCCAGTACTTC. This gives the protein CASSLNRRETQYF.

This clone has a handful of counts. The gene calls are TRBV7-3 and TRBJ2-1, with TRBD1 matching over 10 bases. J was trimmed by 7 bases and V by 5 bases; bases with no gene match: 8. The CDR3 consists of 15 residues. Germline loops: CDR1 SGHTA, CDR2 FQGTGA. This CDR3 is CASSADRGQGNEQFF. As DNA, the CDR3 is TGTGCCAGCAGCGCTGACAGGGGGCAGGGGAATGAGCAGTTCTTC.

J is TRBJ2-3 and V is TRBV5-4; D ambiguous. The V gene's germline CDR1 is SGHNT and CDR2 YYREEE (reference sequence). CDR3 length: 13 amino acids. V was cut by 0 bases and J by 9 bases, with 11 bases left in between. CDR3 sequence: CASSLATGGTQYF. The CDR3 DNA follows: TGTGCCAGCAGCTTGGCGACCGGTGGGACGCAGTATTTT.

The V gene is TRBV5-1, the J gene TRBJ2-7; no definite D call. Germline CDR1 reads SGHRS; CDR2 reads YFSETQ. Between the trimmed V and J ends, which lost 4 bases and 0 bases, there was a span of 8 bases. The CDR3 is made up of 13 amino acids. In nucleotides, the CDR3 is TGCGCCAGCAGCACCGGTCGCTCCTACGAGCAGTACTTC. Translation: CASSTGRSYEQYF. The full variable domain, in which reference TRBV5-1 and TRBJ2-7 provide the parts outside the CDR3, is KAGVTQTPRYLIKTRGQQVTLSCSPISGHRSVSWYQQTPGQGLQFLFEYFSETQRNKGNFPGRFSGRQFSNSRSEMNVSTLELGDSALYLCASSTGRSYEQYFGPGTRLTVT.

The chain recombines TRBV7-9 with TRBJ2-7; TRBD1 matches 9 bases. The CDR3 loop spans 14 amino acids. The ends lost 5 bases at V and 2 bases at J; junction bases unmatched: 4. CDR1 SEHNR and CDR2 FQNEAQ come from the germline V gene (reference sequence). The CDR3 nucleotides are TGTGCCAGCAGCGAGACAGGGGGGGCCTACGAGCAGTACTTC. Protein sequence: CASSETGGAYEQYF.

The chain joins TRBV28 to TRBJ2-2, with TRBD1 identical over 8 bases. This CDR3 region has 15 residues. J was trimmed by 4 bases and V by 3 bases; bases with no gene match: 4. In germline, CDR1 is MDHEN, CDR2 SYDVKM. The CDR3 sequence is CASSFRDRLTGELFF. CDR3 coding DNA: TGTGCCAGCAGTTTTAGGGACAGGCTCACCGGGGAGCTGTTTTTT.

V is TRBV30 and J is TRBJ1-4; the match to TRBD1 covers 11 bases. Germline CDR1 and CDR2: GTSNPN and SVGIG (reference sequence). Trimming removed 2 bases from V and 3 bases from J; junction bases left unmatched: 5. The CDR3 runs 16 residues. The CDR3 is CAWSTGQGASNEKLFF. The CDR3 nucleotides are TGTGCCTGGAGTACCGGACAGGGGGCTTCTAATGAAAAACTGTTTTTT.

This clone was observed a single time. V usage is TRBV7-9 and J usage is TRBJ1-2; no reliable D call. Trimming cost V 3 bases and J 5 bases, with 19 bases left between them. The CDR3 runs to 16 residues. CDR1 and CDR2 from the germline V gene are SEHNR and FQNEAQ (reference sequence). CDR3 coding DNA: TGTGCCAGCAGCTTGGGTGTGGGATCCCCTAGATATGGCTACACCTTC. It yields the protein CASSLGVGSPRYGYTF.

This clone was observed a handful of times. This rearrangement joins TRBV6-4 to TRBJ2-3; D gene unclear. With 0 bases removed from V and 4 bases from J, the gap between germline ends came to 8 bases. The germline V gene encodes CDR1 MRHNA and CDR2 SNTAGT. The CDR3 has 14 residues. CDR3 amino acids: CASSDSGRADTQYF. As DNA, the CDR3 is TGTGCCAGCAGTGACTCGGGCCGGGCAGATACGCAGTATTTT.

The rearrangement uses TRBV18 and TRBJ2-6; 9 bases fit TRBD1. The CDR3 has 19 amino acids. The trim removed 4 bases at V and 1 base at J, leaving 11 bases unmatched. Germline V gene sequence: CDR1 KGHSH, CDR2 LQKENI. CDR3 coding DNA: TGTGCCAGCTCACTTAGGCCCCGGGACAGGGCTTCTGGGGCCAACGTCCTGACTTTC. Translated, it gives CASSLRPRDRASGANVLTF.

Concerning this clone itself: Other DNA sequences from this sample encode an identical CDR3 as well. The CDR3 loop is CASSEGTGLYGYTF. The DNA of the CDR3 is TGTGCCAGCAGTGAAGGGACAGGTCTCTATGGCTACACCTTC. This chain links TRBV6-1 with TRBJ1-2; 7 positions match TRBD1. The CDR3 consists of 14 residues. Germline loops: CDR1 MNHNS, CDR2 SASEGT. The junction had 3 bases not matched to a gene; V was cut back by 1 base and J by 4 bases.

This clone was recorded a few times. The CDR3 region has the DNA TGTGCCAGCAGTCCTAGCGGGGGCTACGAGCAGTACTTC. Amino acids: CASSPSGGYEQYF. This rearrangement joins TRBV2 to TRBJ2-7, with TRBD2 identical over 10 bases. The CDR3 is 13 residues long. Germline loops: CDR1 SNHLY, CDR2 FYNNEI. Unmatched junction bases numbered 1, after V lost 5 bases and J lost 3 bases.